The following is a TCR beta chain sequence with its context. This entry belongs to a study of blood T cell repertoires in COVID-19. CDR1 is SGHTS, CDR2 YDEGEE, per germline. V lost 5 bases, J lost 3 bases, and 8 bases stayed unmatched. The length of the CDR3 is 15 residues. The data were produced by immunoSEQ multiplex PCR, yet TCRdb's version contains in-frame clones alone and is incomplete. The sample lists around 78,000 clones; 85% to 90% were seen once. This TCR derives from a man between 65 and 85 years old with active or convalescent COVID-19. This chain connects TRBV5-8 to TRBJ2-7; 10 nucleotides line up with TRBD1. Specimen: peripheral blood. The CDR3 loop is CASRYAGQGVYEQYF. CDR3 DNA: TGTGCCAGCAGATACGCCGGACAGGGGGTCTACGAGCAGTACTTC.